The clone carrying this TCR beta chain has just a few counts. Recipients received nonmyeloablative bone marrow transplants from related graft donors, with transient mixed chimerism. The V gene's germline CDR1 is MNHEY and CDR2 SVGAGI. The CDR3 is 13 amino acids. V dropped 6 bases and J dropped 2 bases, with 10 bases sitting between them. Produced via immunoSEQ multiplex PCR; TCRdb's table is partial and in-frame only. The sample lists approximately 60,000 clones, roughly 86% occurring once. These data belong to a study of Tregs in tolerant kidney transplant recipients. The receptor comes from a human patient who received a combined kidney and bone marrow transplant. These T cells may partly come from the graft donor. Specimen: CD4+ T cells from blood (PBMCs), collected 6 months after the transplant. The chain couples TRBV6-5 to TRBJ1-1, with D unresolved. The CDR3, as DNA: TGTGCCAGCAGACTACCCCCTAACACTGAAGCTTTCTTT. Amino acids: CASRLPPNTEAFF.